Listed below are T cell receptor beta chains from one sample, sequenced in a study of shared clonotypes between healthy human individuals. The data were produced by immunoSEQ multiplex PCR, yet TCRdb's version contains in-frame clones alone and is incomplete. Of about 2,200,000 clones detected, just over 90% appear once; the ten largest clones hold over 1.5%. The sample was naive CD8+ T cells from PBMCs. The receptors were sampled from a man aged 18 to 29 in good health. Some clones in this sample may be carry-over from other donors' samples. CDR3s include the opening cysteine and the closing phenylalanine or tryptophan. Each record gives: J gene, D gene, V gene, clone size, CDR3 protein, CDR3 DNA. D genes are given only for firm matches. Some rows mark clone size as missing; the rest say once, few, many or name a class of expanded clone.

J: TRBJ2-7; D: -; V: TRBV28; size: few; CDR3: CASSPPGLYEQYF; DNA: TGTGCCAGCAGTCCGCCGGGACTCTACGAGCAGTACTTC
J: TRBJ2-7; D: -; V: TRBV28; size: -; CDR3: CASRNTGKVHEQYF; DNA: TGTGCCAGCAGGAATACAGGGAAAGTCCACGAGCAGTACTTC
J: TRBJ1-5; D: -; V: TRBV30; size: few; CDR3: CAWGQYSNQPQHF; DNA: TGTGCCTGGGGACAGTATAGCAATCAGCCCCAGCATTTT
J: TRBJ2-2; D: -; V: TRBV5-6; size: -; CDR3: CASSLGRSNTGELFF; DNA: TGTGCCAGCAGCTTGGGCCGATCGAACACCGGGGAGCTGTTTTTT
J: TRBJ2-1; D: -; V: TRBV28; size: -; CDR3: CASSSIRLNSSYNEQFF; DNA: TGTGCCAGCAGTTCGATACGTTTGAATAGCTCCTACAATGAGCAGTTCTTC
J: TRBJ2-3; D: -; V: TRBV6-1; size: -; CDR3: CASSDLSSTDTQYF; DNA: TGTGCCAGCAGTGACCTATCTAGCACAGATACGCAGTATTTT
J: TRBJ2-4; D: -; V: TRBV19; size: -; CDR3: CASSMVGLLKNIQYF; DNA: TGTGCCAGTAGTATGGTGGGGTTACTCAAAAACATTCAGTACTTC
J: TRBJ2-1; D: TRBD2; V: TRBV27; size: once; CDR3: CASGGTSGYNEQFF; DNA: TGTGCCAGCGGCGGGACTAGCGGCTACAATGAGCAGTTCTTC
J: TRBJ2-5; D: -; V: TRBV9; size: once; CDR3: CASSVEASWGQTQYF; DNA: TGTGCCAGCAGCGTAGAGGCTAGTTGGGGTCAGACCCAGTACTTC
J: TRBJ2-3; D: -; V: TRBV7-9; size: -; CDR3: CASSPKGGHTDTQYF; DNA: TGTGCCAGCAGCCCAAAAGGTGGGCACACAGATACGCAGTATTTT
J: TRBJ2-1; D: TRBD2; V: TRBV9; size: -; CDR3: CASSLGLAGVFDEQFF; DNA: TGTGCCAGCAGCTTGGGACTAGCGGGAGTGTTCGATGAGCAGTTCTTC
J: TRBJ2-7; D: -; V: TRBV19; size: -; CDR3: CASSTLGLSYEQYF; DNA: TGTGCCAGTAGTACTCTGGGGTTATCCTACGAGCAGTACTTC
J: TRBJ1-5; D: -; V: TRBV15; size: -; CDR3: CATSRAGSLGQPQHF; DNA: TGTGCCACCAGCAGAGCAGGGTCGTTAGGGCAGCCCCAGCATTTT
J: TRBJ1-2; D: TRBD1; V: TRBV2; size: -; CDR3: CASSDRTGVRLGYTF; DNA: TGTGCCAGCAGTGATAGGACAGGGGTTCGTCTTGGCTACACCTTC
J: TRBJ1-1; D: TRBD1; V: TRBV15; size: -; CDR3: CATSRDRAGGASTEAFF; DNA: TGTGCCACCAGCAGAGATCGGGCAGGGGGCGCGAGCACTGAAGCTTTCTTT
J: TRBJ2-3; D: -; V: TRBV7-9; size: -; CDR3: CASSLGRRITDTQYF; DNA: TGTGCCAGCAGCTTAGGCCGGCGGATCACAGATACGCAGTATTTT
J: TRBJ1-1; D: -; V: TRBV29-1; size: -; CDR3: CSVDGMNTEAFF; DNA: TGCAGCGTTGACGGGATGAACACTGAAGCTTTCTTT
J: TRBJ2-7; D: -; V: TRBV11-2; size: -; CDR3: CASSGASAKTYEQYF; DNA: TGTGCCAGCAGCGGGGCTAGCGCGAAAACCTACGAGCAGTACTTC
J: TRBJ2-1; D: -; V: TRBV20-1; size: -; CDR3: CSALDEQFF; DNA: TGCAGTGCTTTAGATGAGCAGTTCTTC
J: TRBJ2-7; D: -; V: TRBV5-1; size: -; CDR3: CASSPTRTATYEQYF; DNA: TGCGCCAGCTCTCCGACTAGGACGGCCACCTACGAGCAGTACTTC
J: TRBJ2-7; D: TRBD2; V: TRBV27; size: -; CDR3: CASRTSGRAFSHEQYF; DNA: TGTGCCAGCAGGACTAGCGGGAGGGCGTTTTCCCACGAGCAGTACTTC
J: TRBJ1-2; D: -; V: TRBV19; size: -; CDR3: CASSIDLEVYGYTF; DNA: TGTGCCAGTAGTATAGATCTGGAAGTCTATGGCTACACCTTC
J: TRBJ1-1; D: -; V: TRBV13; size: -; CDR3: CASSPRGGSYTEAFF; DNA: TGTGCCAGCAGCCCAAGGGGGGGATCGTACACTGAAGCTTTCTTT
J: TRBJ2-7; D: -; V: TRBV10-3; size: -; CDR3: CAISETQRSRLAPYEQYF; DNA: TGTGCCATCAGTGAGACACAAAGGAGCCGCCTGGCCCCCTACGAGCAGTACTTC
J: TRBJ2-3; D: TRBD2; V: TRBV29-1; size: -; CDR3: CSVEAGGPPDTQYF; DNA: TGCAGCGTTGAGGCGGGAGGCCCCCCAGATACGCAGTATTTT
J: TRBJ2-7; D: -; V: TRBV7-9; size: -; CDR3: CAITGWAPQTARYEQYF; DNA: TGTGCCATCACGGGGTGGGCACCGCAAACGGCCCGCTACGAGCAGTACTTC
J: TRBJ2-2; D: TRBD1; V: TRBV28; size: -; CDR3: CASSPYDRQGAADAGELFF; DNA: TGTGCCAGCAGCCCTTATGACCGACAGGGGGCGGCCGACGCCGGGGAGCTGTTTTTT
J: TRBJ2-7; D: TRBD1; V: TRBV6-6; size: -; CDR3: CASSYPRDRGYEQYF; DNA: TGTGCCAGCAGTTACCCCCGGGACAGGGGTTACGAGCAGTACTTC
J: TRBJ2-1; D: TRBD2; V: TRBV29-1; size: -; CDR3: CSVEWLAGVRGEQFF; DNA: TGCAGCGTTGAATGGCTAGCGGGAGTTCGGGGAGAGCAGTTCTTC
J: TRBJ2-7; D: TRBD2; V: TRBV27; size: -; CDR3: CASSLSGRAYEQYF; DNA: TGTGCCAGCAGTCTTAGCGGGAGGGCCTACGAGCAGTACTTC
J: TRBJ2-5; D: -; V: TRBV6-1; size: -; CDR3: CASSLPGGWETQYF; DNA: TGTGCCAGCAGCCTACCCGGGGGCTGGGAGACCCAGTACTTC
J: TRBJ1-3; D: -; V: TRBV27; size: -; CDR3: CASSLGGAGNTIYF; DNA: TGTGCCAGCAGTTTAGGGGGGGCCGGAAACACCATATATTTT
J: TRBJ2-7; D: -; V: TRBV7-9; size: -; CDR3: CASSLLPSEQYF; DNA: TGTGCCAGCAGCTTACTCCCGAGCGAGCAGTACTTC
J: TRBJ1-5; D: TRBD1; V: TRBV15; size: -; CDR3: CATSSTYRDRNSNQPQHF; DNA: TGTGCCACCAGCAGTACCTACAGGGACAGAAATAGCAATCAGCCCCAGCATTTT
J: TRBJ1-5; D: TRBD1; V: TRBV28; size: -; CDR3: CASSVQGNQPQHF; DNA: TGTGCCAGCAGCGTACAGGGGAATCAGCCCCAGCATTTT
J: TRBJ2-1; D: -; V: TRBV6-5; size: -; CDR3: CASSYAFGGDYNEQFF; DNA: TGTGCCAGCAGTTACGCTTTTGGTGGGGACTACAATGAGCAGTTCTTC
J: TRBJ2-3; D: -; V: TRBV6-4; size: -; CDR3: CASIGTDFRQTTDTQYF; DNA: TGTGCCAGCATTGGAACAGATTTCAGACAGACTACAGATACGCAGTATTTT
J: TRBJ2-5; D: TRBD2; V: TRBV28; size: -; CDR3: CASSPRLAGEETQYF; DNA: TGTGCCAGCAGTCCGCGACTAGCGGGAGAAGAGACCCAGTACTTC
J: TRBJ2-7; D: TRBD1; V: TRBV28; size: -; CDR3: CASSLSAGTGHEQYF; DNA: TGTGCCAGCAGTTTGTCAGCCGGGACAGGCCACGAGCAGTACTTC
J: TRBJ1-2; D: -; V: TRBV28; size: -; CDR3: CASRPHGGANGYTF; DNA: TGTGCCAGCAGGCCTCATGGGGGCGCTAATGGCTACACCTTC
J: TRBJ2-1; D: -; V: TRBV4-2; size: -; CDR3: CASSQALVEVEQFF; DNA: TGTGCCAGCAGCCAAGCATTAGTTGAAGTTGAGCAGTTCTTC
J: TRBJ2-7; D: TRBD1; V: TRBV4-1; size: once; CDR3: CASSPDRGLYEQYF; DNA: TGCGCCAGCAGCCCAGACAGGGGATTATACGAGCAGTACTTC
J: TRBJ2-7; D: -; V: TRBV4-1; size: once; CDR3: CASSHADSEQYF; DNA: TGCGCCAGCAGCCACGCGGATAGCGAGCAGTACTTC
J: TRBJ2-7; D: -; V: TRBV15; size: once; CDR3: CATSRGRDGVYEQYF; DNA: TGTGCCACCAGCAGAGGGAGGGATGGAGTCTACGAGCAGTACTTC